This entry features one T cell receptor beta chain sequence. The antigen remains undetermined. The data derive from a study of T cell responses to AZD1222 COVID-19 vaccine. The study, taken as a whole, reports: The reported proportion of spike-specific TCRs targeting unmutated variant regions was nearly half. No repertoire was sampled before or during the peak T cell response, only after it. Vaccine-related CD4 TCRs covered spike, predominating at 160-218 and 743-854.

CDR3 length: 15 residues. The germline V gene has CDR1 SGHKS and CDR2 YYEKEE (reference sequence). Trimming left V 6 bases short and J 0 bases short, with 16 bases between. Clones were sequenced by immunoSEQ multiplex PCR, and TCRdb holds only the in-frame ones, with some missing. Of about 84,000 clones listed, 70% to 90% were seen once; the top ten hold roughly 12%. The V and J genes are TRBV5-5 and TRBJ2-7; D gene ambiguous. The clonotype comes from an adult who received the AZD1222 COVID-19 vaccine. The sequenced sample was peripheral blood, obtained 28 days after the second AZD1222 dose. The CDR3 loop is CASKGWPEDSYEQYF. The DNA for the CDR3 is TGTGCCAGCAAGGGCTGGCCAGAGGACTCCTACGAGCAGTACTTC.